The 18 T cell receptor beta chains in this list originate from one sample, sequenced in a study of blood T cell repertoires in COVID-19. The method was immunoSEQ multiplex PCR; TCRdb's version includes in-frame clones alone and lacks a portion of them. The table has 100,000 to 120,000 clones, nearly 80% seen once. The sequencing sample was made of peripheral blood. The receptors derive from an elderly woman with active or convalescent COVID-19.

This rearrangement joins TRBV9 to TRBJ2-7; the match to TRBD2 covers 9 bases. The CDR3 sequence is 15 residues long. V shed 0 bases, J shed 9 bases, and the junction held 10 bases outside the gene matches. CDR1 SGDLS and CDR2 YYNGEE come from the germline V gene. The CDR3 coding sequence is TGTGCCAGCAGCGTAGGTCCCTCTAGCGGGGTCGTGCAGTACTTC. It specifies CASSVGPSSGVVQYF. The whole variable domain, remainder taken from reference TRBV9 and TRBJ2-7, is DSGVTQTPKHLITATGQRVTLRCSPRSGDLSVYWYQQSLDQGLQFLIQYYNGEERAKGNILERFSAQQFPDLHSELNLSSLELGDSALYFCASSVGPSSGVVQYFGPGTRLTVT.

The J gene is TRBJ1-3, the V gene TRBV18; 11 nucleotides match TRBD1. Germline lookup yields CDR1 KGHSH and CDR2 LQKENI. The CDR3 is made up of 18 amino acids. The V gene end was trimmed by 0 bases and the J gene end by 0 bases; junction bases not matched to a gene: 4. The CDR3 sequence: CASSPPMGTGGSGNTIYF. DNA of the CDR3: TGTGCCAGCTCACCACCGATGGGGACAGGGGGCTCTGGAAACACCATATATTTT.

About this clone: One end of the junction fails to match germline, which may point to a read error. The gene calls are TRBV15 and TRBJ1-2; D remains ambiguous. This CDR3 is 11 amino acids long. CDR1 and CDR2 (germline): LNHNV, YYDKDF (reference sequence). The chain's CDR3 is CATSRDQRTFF. CDR3 bases: TGTGCCACCAGCAGAGATCAGCGGACCTTTTTC.

This clone has just a few counts. V gene TRBV7-2 combines with J gene TRBJ2-3; tentative D call: TRBD2 (6 bases). The V end was cut by 3 bases, the J end by 5 bases, with 12 bases between. The germline gives CDR1 SGHTA, CDR2 FQGNSA. CDR3 length equals 14 residues. The CDR3 DNA sequence: TGTGCCAGCAGCTTTCAGTTGGGGGGAGATACGCAGTATTTT. It specifies CASSFQLGGDTQYF. Using reference TRBV7-2 and TRBJ2-3 for the parts outside the CDR3, the full variable domain is GAGVSQSPSNKVTEKGKDVELRCDPISGHTALYWYRQSLGQGLEFLIYFQGNSAPDKSGLPSDRFSAERTGGSVSTLTIQRTQQEDSAVYLCASSFQLGGDTQYFGPGTRLTVL.

This clone was detected once. The chain employs TRBV4-1 and TRBJ2-3; 9 bases agree with TRBD2. The V and J ends lost 4 bases and 4 bases, in that order; junction bases with no gene match: 12. The CDR3 is 17 residues long. Germline loops: CDR1 MGHRA, CDR2 YSYEKL. CDR3 nucleotides: TGCGCCAGCAGCCTCCTGAGTAGCGGGAGCTCCCCAGATACGCAGTATTTT. This translates into CASSLLSSGSSPDTQYF.

The chain uses TRBV7-3 and TRBJ2-3; 8 bases are a match to TRBD2. CDR1 is SGHTA, CDR2 FQGTGA, per germline. The J segment lost 7 bases and the V segment lost 2 bases, leaving 2 bases of the junction unmatched. CDR3 length: 13 amino acids. CDR3 loop: CASSLAGGNTQYF. The CDR3 coding sequence is TGTGCCAGCAGCTTAGCGGGAGGAAATACGCAGTATTTT. The variable domain in full, with the rest retrieved from reference TRBV7-3 and TRBJ2-3, is GAGVSQTPSNKVTEKGKYVELRCDPISGHTALYWYRQSLGQGPEFLIYFQGTGAADDSGLPNDRFFAVRPEGSVSTLKIQRTERGDSAVYLCASSLAGGNTQYFGPGTRLTVL.

J is TRBJ2-3 and V is TRBV10-3; 7 nucleotides align to TRBD2. The CDR3 runs 14 residues. Germline lookup yields CDR1 ENHRY and CDR2 SYGVKD. The trim removed 5 bases at V and 6 bases at J, leaving 8 bases unmatched. The CDR3 nucleotides read TGTGCCATCAGTCCGGGGGGAAGGAGCGATACGCAGTATTTT. This sequence encodes CAISPGGRSDTQYF.

J is TRBJ2-6 and V is TRBV10-3; 8 positions match TRBD1. The length of the CDR3 is 17 residues. Germline-derived CDR1 and CDR2 are ENHRY and SYGVKD. V dropped 2 bases and J dropped 3; count of bases not matched to a gene: 6. The CDR3 spells CAISEEPGGFGANVLTF. Written as DNA, the CDR3 is TGTGCCATCAGTGAGGAGCCAGGGGGCTTTGGGGCCAACGTCCTGACTTTC.

The chain carries TRBV5-6 and TRBJ2-7; D is perhaps TRBD1 (6 bases). Per germline, CDR1 SGHDT and CDR2 YYEEEE. The V gene lost 1 base and the J gene lost 5 bases, with 10 bases spanning the gap. The CDR3 covers 13 residues. CDR3 DNA: TGTGCCAGCAGCTTGTACTCAGGGGACGAGCAGTACTTC. It is translated as CASSLYSGDEQYF.

The J gene is TRBJ1-4, the V gene TRBV3-1 (or the pseudogene TRBV3-2), with a possible D match to TRBD1 (6 bases). Germline V gene data show CDR1 as LGHDT and CDR2 as YNNKEL (reference sequence). V lost 6 bases, J lost 7 bases, and 12 bases lay in between. The CDR3 runs 13 residues. As DNA, the CDR3 is TGTGCCAGCAGACCTACAGGGATTGAAAAACTGTTTTTT. This sequence encodes CASRPTGIEKLFF.

This sequence joins TRBV2 and TRBJ1-3; 7 bases line up with TRBD1. Germline assignment: CDR1 SNHLY and CDR2 FYNNEI. The trim removed 7 bases at V and 3 bases at J, leaving 3 bases unmatched. The CDR3 runs 13 residues. The CDR3 region has the DNA TGTGCCAGCACCCGGGACAGTGGAAACACCATATATTTT. The encoded protein is CASTRDSGNTIYF.

V and J are TRBV10-3 and TRBJ1-1; maybe TRBD1 (5 bases). Germline V lookup: CDR1 ENHRY, CDR2 SYGVKD. There are 13 residues in the CDR3. V lost 5 bases and J lost 6, with 13 bases in between. The CDR3 coding sequence is TGTGCCATCAGTCGGACGGGGGGGGCTGAAGCTTTCTTT. Translating gives CAISRTGGAEAFF.

This clone occurred a few times. This rearrangement joins TRBV28 to TRBJ1-5; D not resolved. The CDR3 consists of 14 residues. Trimming took 6 bases from V and 6 from J, leaving 15 bases between them. Germline CDR1 and CDR2: MDHEN and SYDVKM. Here the CDR3 reads CASREGRVRQPQHF. As DNA, the CDR3 is TGTGCCAGCAGAGAGGGTCGGGTGCGTCAGCCCCAGCATTTT.

This rearrangement joins TRBV6-5 to TRBJ1-2; no reliable D call. This CDR3 comprises 11 residues. CDR1 is MNHEY and CDR2 is SVGAGI in the germline V gene. V was shortened by 5 bases and J by 4 bases, with 5 bases between the two germline ends. CDR3 nucleotides: TGTGCCAGCAGTCAGGTCTATGGCTACACCTTC. Translated: CASSQVYGYTF.

The chain joins TRBV30 to TRBJ1-6; perhaps TRBD1 as D (5 bases). Germline CDR1 and CDR2: GTSNPN and SVGIG (reference sequence). V lost 0 bases and J lost 4, with 10 bases in between. The CDR3 is 15 amino acids. Here the CDR3 reads CAWSVRRQYNSPLHF. The CDR3 DNA sequence: TGTGCCTGGAGTGTACGCAGACAGTATAATTCACCCCTCCACTTT.

This clone showed up many times. The chain's CDR3 is CASSQEGTGNNEQFF. DNA of the CDR3: TGCGCCAGCAGCCAAGAGGGTACGGGAAACAATGAGCAGTTCTTC. The chain links TRBV4-3 to TRBJ2-1; D possibly corresponds to TRBD2 (5 bases). Germline CDR1 LGHNA, CDR2 YSLEER. Trimming cost V 0 bases and J 5 bases, with 11 bases left between them. The CDR3 runs to 15 residues.

The sample holds one count of this clone. The chain combines TRBV28 with TRBJ1-5; TRBD1 might be the D (6 bases). Germline values: CDR1 MDHEN, CDR2 SYDVKM. With 5 bases removed from V and 4 bases from J, the gap between germline ends came to 15 bases. This CDR3 is built from 15 residues. CDR3 nucleotide sequence: TGTGCCAGCAGTCCCCAGGACAGATCAAATCAGCCCCAGCATTTT. Protein sequence: CASSPQDRSNQPQHF.

The gene calls are TRBV6-1 and TRBJ2-3, with 11 bases identical to TRBD2. Germline values: CDR1 MNHNS, CDR2 SASEGT. The V gene end was trimmed by 4 bases and the J gene end by 0 bases; junction bases not matched to a gene: 3. The CDR3 has 16 residues. CDR3 residues: CASSGTSGSSTDTQYF. In nucleotides, the CDR3 is TGTGCCAGCAGTGGTACTAGCGGGAGCAGCACAGATACGCAGTATTTT.